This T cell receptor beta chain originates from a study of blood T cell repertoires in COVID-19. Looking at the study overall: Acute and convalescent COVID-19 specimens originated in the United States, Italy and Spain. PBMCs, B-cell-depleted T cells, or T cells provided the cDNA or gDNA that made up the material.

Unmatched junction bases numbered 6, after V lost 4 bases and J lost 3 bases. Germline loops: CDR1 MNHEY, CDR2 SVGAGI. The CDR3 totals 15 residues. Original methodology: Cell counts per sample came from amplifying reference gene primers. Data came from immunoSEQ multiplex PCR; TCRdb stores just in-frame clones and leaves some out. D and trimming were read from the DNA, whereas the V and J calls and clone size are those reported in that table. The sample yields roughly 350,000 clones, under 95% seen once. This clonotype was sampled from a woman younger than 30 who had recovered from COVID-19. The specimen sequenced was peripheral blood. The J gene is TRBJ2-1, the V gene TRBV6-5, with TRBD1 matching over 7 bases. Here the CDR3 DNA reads TGTGCCAGCAGTTTTCGGGACAGCCTCTACAATGAGCAGTTCTTC. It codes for CASSFRDSLYNEQFF.